The rows below give T cell receptor beta chains drawn from one sample of a study of T cell responses to AZD1222 COVID-19 vaccine. The assay was immunoSEQ multiplex PCR, and TCRdb's table has in-frame clones only and misses some. The sample comprises more than 150,000 clones, almost 95% of which are singletons, and less than 11% rests with the top ten. Here the sequenced sample was peripheral blood, taken on day 0 of AZD1222 vaccination. The receptor source for this set is an adult in good health. CDR3s include the opening cysteine and the closing phenylalanine or tryptophan. Fields, in order: clone size, J gene, V gene, D gene, CDR3 DNA, CDR3 protein. The D gene is left open where the match is weak. The size of a clone is reported for some rows only, either as once, few or many, or as a class for expanded clones.

>once|TRBJ2-7|TRBV10-3|TRBD1
TGTGCCATCAGTGACGGACAGGGCCCCTTGAGGAACGAGCAGTACTTC
CAISDGQGPLRNEQYF
>NA|TRBJ2-1|TRBV6-2/TRBV6-3|NA
TGTGCCAGCAGTTACTCGACCAGGGATCCCTCCTACAATGAGCAGTTCTTC
CASSYSTRDPSYNEQFF
>NA|TRBJ1-4|TRBV6-1|NA
TGTGCCAGCAGGGAAGTTCAGGGAGTCGATGAAAAACTGTTTTTT
CASREVQGVDEKLFF
>NA|TRBJ2-7|TRBV28|TRBD2
TGTGCCAGCCGGGGGGGTACTCTTTCCTACGAGCAGTACTTC
CASRGGTLSYEQYF
>NA|TRBJ1-4|TRBV12-3/TRBV12-4|NA
TGTGCCAGCAGTTTGTCCGAAAAACTGTTTTTT
CASSLSEKLFF
>NA|TRBJ1-1|TRBV14|NA
TGTGCCAGCGGGTCGTGGACTGAAGCTTTCTTT
CASGSWTEAFF
>NA|TRBJ1-3|TRBV2|NA
TGTGCCAGCACGGGGGCCTGGGGCACCATATATTTT
CASTGAWGTIYF
>NA|TRBJ1-1|TRBV11-2|NA
TGTGCCAGCAGCTTAGTTAACGACGGCGAAGCTTTCTTT
CASSLVNDGEAFF
>NA|TRBJ2-7|TRBV7-9|TRBD2
TGTGCCAGCAGCCCCCCAGCGGGAGGGGATGACTACGAGCAGTACTTC
CASSPPAGGDDYEQYF
>NA|TRBJ2-2|TRBV9|TRBD1
TGTGCCAGCAGCGTAGCCACAGGGGAGCTGGCCGGGGAGCTGTTTTTT
CASSVATGELAGELFF
>NA|TRBJ1-5|TRBV7-2|NA
TGTGCCAGCAGCCAAAGGCAGAGTCAGCCCCAGCATTTT
CASSQRQSQPQHF
>NA|TRBJ2-1|TRBV4-2|NA
TGTGCCAGCAGCCAAGGAACGACTAGAAGAATCGGTGAGCAGTTCTTC
CASSQGTTRRIGEQFF
>NA|TRBJ2-5|TRBV2|TRBD1
TGTGCCAGCAGTGAGGGACAGGGGTTTGGAGAGACCCAGTACTTC
CASSEGQGFGETQYF
>NA|TRBJ1-1|TRBV5-1|NA
TGCGCCAGCAGCCGAGAGAATGTATACACTGAAGCTTTCTTT
CASSRENVYTEAFF
>NA|TRBJ1-1|TRBV7-9|NA
TGTGCCAGCAGCTTAGGGGTCACTGAAGCTTTCTTT
CASSLGVTEAFF
>NA|TRBJ1-6|TRBV6-4|NA
TGTGCCAGCAGGGTACAGGGTACGAGGAATTCACCCCTCCACTTT
CASRVQGTRNSPLHF
>NA|TRBJ2-1|TRBV7-9|NA
TGTGCCAGCAGCCTGGTATCCTACAATGAGCAGTTCTTC
CASSLVSYNEQFF